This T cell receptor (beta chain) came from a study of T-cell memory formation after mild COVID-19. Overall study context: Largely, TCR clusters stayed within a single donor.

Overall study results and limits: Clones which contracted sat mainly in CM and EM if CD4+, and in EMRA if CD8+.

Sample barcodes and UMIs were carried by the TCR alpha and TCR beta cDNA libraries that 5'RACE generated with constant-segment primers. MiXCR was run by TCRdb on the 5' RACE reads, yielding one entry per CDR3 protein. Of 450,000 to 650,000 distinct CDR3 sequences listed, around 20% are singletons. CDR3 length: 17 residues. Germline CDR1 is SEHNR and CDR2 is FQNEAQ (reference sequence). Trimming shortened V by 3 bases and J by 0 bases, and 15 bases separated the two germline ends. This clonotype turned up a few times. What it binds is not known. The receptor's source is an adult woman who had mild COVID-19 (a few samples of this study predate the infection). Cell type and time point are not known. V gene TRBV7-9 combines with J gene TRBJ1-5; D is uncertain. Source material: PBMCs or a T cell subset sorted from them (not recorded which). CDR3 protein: CASSFVGGTDSNQPQHF. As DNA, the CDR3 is TGTGCCAGCAGCTTCGTCGGCGGAACAGATAGCAATCAGCCCCAGCATTTT.